This TCR beta chain appears in the sequencing data of a study of T-cell memory formation after mild COVID-19. V lost 5 bases to trimming and J lost 5 bases; unmatched junction nucleotides: 12. CDR3 size: 17 residues. The 5'RACE method, run with constant-segment primers, produced TCR alpha and TCR beta cDNA libraries (carrying sample barcodes and UMIs). TCRdb re-derived calls from the 5' RACE reads in MiXCR, one entry per CDR3 protein. Of around 370,000 distinct CDR3 sequences in the sample, about 21% were seen once. Sequencing was performed on PBMCs or a T cell subset sorted from them (not recorded which). The chain combines TRBV12-3 or TRBV12-4 with TRBJ2-1; 10 bases agree with TRBD2. This TCR came from an adult woman who had mild COVID-19 (a few samples of this study predate the infection). Cell type and time point are not known. CDR3 DNA sequence: TGTGCCAGCAGTCCACCTCCGGGACTAGCGACGGACAATGAGCAGTTCTTC. Translated, it gives CASSPPPGLATDNEQFF.